The clone carrying this T cell receptor beta chain was counted ten times or more. The antigen remains unidentified. These data belong to a study of T cells in Graves' hyperthyroidism and ophthalmopathy. The overall study: The authors collected peripheral blood at initial diagnosis, before any treatment.

Study outcomes and limitations: Ophthalmopathy got predicted by the model a median roughly 6.1 months before its onset. Most thyroid-expanded clonotypes above 0.001 were also found in blood.

Each diagnosis drew on symptoms, thyroxine, TRAb, thyroid ultrasound and orbital computed tomography findings. The source material, RNA transcripts, was used to amplify TCR beta CDR3 regions. HTBI primers were employed in a first-round RT-PCR of the TCR CDR3. MiXCR, run by TCRdb on the multiplex PCR reads, gives a single entry per CDR3 protein. The sample consists of about 380,000 distinct CDR3 sequences, around 18% of them appearing once. In germline, CDR1 is MNHNS, CDR2 SASEGT. The CDR3 runs to 17 residues. Trimming removed 2 bases from V and 4 bases from J; junction bases left unmatched: 12. The sample taken for sequencing was blood. This TCR was recovered from a young man with Graves' ophthalmopathy. This chain uses TRBV6-1 with TRBJ2-3; 7 bases match TRBD2. CDR3 in DNA: TGTGCCAGCAGTGAAAATGAAGGGATGGGAGGGGCAGATACGCAGTATTTT. This translates into CASSENEGMGGADTQYF.